This TCR beta chain was documented in a study of blood T cell repertoires in COVID-19. Whole-study context: Specimens from acute and convalescent COVID-19 originated in the United States, Italy and Spain. T cells, B-cell-depleted T cells, or PBMCs supplied cDNA or gDNA.

This CDR3 has 12 residues. Trimming took 7 bases from V and 3 from J; bases not matched to a gene: 5. The germline V gene encodes CDR1 SQVTM and CDR2 ANQGSEA. Original processing notes: From reference gene primer amplification, estimates of nucleated cell counts were derived. Sequenced by immunoSEQ multiplex PCR; TCRdb stores in-frame clones only, minus some. That table is the source of V, J and clone size, and D and trimming were worked out from the DNA. The sample consists of about 140,000 clones, roughly 80% of them appearing once. Sequenced: peripheral blood. The rearrangement links TRBV29-1 to TRBJ2-7; TRBD1 aligns across 8 bases. The source of this sequence is a human donor in a cohort sampled during active COVID-19. The CDR3: CSAGQGRYEQYF. DNA for the CDR3: TGCAGCGCCGGACAGGGCCGCTACGAGCAGTACTTC.